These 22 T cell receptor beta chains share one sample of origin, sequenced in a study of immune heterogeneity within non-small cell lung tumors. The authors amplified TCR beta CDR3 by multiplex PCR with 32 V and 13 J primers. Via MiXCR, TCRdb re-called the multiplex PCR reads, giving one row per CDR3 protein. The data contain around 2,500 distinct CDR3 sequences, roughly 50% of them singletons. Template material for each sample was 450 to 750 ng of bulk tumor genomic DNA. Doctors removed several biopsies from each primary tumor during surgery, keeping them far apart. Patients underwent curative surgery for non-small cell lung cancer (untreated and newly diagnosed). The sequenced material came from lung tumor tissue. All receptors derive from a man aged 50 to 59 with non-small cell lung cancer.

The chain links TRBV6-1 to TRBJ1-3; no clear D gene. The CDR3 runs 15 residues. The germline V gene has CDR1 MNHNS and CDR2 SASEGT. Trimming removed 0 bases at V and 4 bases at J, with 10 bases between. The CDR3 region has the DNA TGTGCCAGCAGTGAAGCCCTGGTAGGGGGAAACACCATATATTTT. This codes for CASSEALVGGNTIYF.

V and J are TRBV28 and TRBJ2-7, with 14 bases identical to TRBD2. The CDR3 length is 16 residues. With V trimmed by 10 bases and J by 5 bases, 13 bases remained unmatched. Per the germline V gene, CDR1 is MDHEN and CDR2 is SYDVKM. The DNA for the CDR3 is TGTGCCACCACCGGGACTAGCGGGAGTAATATCAACGAGCAGTACTTC. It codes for CATTGTSGSNINEQYF.

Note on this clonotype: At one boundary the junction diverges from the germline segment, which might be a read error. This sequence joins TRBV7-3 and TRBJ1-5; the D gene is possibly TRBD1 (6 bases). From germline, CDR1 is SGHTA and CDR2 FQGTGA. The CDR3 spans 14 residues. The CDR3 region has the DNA TGTGCCAGCAGCTTAAATGCAGGGGATCATCCCCAGCATTTT. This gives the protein CASSLNAGDHPQHF.

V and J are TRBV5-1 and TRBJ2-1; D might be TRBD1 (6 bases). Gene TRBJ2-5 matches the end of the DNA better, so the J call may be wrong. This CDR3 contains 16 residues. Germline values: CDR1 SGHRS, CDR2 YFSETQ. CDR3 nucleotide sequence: TGCGCCAGCAGCCCCACCTACCGACAGGACCAAGAGACCCAGTACTTC. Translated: CASSPTYRQDQETQYF.

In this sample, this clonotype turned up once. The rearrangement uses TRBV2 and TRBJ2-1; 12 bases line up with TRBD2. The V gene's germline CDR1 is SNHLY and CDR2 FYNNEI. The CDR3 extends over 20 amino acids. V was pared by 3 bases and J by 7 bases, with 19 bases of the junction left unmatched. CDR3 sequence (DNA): TGTGCCAGCAGTGATCGATGGATGGGTTCGACTAGCGGGAGATCGAATGAGCAGTTCTTC. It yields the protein CASSDRWMGSTSGRSNEQFF.

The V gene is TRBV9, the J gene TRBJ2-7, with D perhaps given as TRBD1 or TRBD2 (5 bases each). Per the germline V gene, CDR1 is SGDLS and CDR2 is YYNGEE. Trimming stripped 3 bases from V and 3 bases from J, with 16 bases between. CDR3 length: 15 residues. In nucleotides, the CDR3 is TGTGCCAGCAGCGCTGGGACCGGACCGGTCTACGAGCAGTACTTC. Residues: CASSAGTGPVYEQYF.

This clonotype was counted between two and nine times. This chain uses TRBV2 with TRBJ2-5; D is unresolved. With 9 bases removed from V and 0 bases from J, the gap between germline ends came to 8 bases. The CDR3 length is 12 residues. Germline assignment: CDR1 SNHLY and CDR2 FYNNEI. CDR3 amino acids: CASRPDQETQYF. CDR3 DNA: TGTGCCAGTCGTCCAGACCAAGAGACCCAGTACTTC.

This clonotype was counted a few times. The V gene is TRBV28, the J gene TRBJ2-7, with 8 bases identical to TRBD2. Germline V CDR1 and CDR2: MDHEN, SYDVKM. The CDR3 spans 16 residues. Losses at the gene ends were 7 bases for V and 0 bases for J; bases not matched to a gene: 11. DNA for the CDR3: TGTGCCAGCACCTCATTAGCGGGACCTCACTCCTACGAGCAGTACTTC. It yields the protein CASTSLAGPHSYEQYF. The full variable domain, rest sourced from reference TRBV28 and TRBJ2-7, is DVKVTQSSRYLVKRTGEKVFLECVQDMDHENMFWYRQDPGLGLRLIYFSYDVKMKEKGDIPEGYSVSREKKERFSLILESASTNQTSMYLCASTSLAGPHSYEQYFGPGTRLTVT.

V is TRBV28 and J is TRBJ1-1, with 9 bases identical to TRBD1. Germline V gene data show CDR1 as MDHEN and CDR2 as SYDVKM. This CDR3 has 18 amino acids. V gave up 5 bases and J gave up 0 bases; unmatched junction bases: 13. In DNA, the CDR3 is TGTGCCAGCAGTACGAAAAGACAGGGGGAGCGAATGAACACTGAAGCTTTCTTT. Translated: CASSTKRQGERMNTEAFF. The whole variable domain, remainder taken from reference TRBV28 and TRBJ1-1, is DVKVTQSSRYLVKRTGEKVFLECVQDMDHENMFWYRQDPGLGLRLIYFSYDVKMKEKGDIPEGYSVSREKKERFSLILESASTNQTSMYLCASSTKRQGERMNTEAFFGQGTRLTVV.

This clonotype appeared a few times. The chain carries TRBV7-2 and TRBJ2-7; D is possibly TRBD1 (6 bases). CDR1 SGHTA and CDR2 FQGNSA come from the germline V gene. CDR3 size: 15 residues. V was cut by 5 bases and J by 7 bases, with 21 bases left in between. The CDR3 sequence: CASSLSSGQYEEQYF. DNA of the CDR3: TGTGCCAGCAGCCTTAGCTCCGGACAGTACGAGGAGCAGTACTTC.

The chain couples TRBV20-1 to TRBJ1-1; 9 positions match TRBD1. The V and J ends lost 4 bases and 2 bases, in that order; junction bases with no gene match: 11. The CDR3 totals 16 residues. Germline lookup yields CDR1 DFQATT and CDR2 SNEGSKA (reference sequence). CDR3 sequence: CSAIQGALGINTEAFF. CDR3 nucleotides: TGCAGTGCTATACAGGGGGCTTTGGGGATTAACACTGAAGCTTTCTTT.

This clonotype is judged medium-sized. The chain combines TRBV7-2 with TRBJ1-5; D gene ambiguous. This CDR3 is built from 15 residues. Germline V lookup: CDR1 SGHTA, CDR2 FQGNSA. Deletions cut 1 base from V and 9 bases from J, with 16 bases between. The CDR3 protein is CASSLDSSPVWPQHF. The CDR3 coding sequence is TGTGCCAGCAGCTTAGACAGTTCCCCGGTCTGGCCCCAGCATTTT.

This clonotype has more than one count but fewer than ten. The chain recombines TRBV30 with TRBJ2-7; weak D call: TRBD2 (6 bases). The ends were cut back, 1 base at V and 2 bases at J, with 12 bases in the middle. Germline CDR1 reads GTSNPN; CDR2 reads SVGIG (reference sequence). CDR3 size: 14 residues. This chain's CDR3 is CAWSDGGGTYEQYF. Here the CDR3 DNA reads TGTGCCTGGAGTGACGGGGGAGGAACCTACGAGCAGTACTTC. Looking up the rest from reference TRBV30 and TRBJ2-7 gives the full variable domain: SQTIHQWPATLVQPVGSPLSLECTVEGTSNPNLYWYRQAAGRGLQLLFYSVGIGQISSEVPQNLSASRPQDRQFILSSKKLLLSDSGFYLCAWSDGGGTYEQYFGPGTRLTVT.

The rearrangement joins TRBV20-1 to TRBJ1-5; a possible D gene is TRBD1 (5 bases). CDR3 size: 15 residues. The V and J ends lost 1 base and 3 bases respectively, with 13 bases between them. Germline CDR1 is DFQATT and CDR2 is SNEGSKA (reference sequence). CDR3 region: CSARVDGAPNQPQHF. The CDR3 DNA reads TGCAGTGCTAGAGTAGATGGGGCCCCCAATCAGCCCCAGCATTTT.

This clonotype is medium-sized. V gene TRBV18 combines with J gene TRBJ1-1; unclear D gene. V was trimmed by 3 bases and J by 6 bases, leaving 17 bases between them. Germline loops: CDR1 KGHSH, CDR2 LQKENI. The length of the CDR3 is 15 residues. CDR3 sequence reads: CASSPPQPVWSEAFF. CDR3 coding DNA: TGTGCCAGCTCACCCCCCCAACCAGTCTGGTCTGAAGCTTTCTTT. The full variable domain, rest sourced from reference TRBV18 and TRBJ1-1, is NAGVMQNPRHLVRRRGQEARLRCSPMKGHSHVYWYRQLPEEGLKFMVYLQKENIIDESGMPKERFSAEFPKEGPSILRIQQVVRGDSAAYFCASSPPQPVWSEAFFGQGTRLTVV.

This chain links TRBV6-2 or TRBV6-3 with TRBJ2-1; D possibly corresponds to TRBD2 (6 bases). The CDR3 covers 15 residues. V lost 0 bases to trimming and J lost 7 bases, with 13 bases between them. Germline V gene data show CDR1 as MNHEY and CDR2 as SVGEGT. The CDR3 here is CASSYSIREWNEQFF. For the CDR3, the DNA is TGTGCCAGCAGTTACTCGATCCGGGAGTGGAATGAGCAGTTCTTC.

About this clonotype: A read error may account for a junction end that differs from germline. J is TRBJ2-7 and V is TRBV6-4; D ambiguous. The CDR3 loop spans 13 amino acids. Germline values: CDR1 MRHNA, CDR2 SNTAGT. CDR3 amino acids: CASSDSQSYEQYF. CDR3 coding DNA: TGTGCCAGCAGCGACTCTCAATCTTACGAGCAGTACTTC.

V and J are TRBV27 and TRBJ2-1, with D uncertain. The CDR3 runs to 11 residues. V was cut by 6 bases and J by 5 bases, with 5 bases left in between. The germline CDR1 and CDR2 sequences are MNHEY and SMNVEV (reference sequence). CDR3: CASRWNNEQFF. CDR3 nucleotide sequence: TGTGCCAGCAGGTGGAACAATGAGCAGTTCTTC.

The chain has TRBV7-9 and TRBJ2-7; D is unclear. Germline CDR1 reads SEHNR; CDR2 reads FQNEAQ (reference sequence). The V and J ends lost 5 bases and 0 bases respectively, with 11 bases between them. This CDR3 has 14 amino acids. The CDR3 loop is CASSPPQDSYEQYF. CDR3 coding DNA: TGTGCCAGCAGCCCTCCCCAGGACTCCTACGAGCAGTACTTC.

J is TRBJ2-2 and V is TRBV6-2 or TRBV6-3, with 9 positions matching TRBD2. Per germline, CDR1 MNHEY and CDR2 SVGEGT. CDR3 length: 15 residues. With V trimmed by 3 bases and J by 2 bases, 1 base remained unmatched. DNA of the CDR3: TGTGCCAGCAGTTATAGCGGGGGTAACACCGGGGAGCTGTTTTTT. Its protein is CASSYSGGNTGELFF.

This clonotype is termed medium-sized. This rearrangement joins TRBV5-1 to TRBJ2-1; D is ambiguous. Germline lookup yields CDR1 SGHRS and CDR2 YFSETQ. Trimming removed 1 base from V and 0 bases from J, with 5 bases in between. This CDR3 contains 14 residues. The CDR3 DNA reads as TGCGCCAGCAGCTTGAGGGACTCCTACAATGAGCAGTTCTTC. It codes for CASSLRDSYNEQFF.

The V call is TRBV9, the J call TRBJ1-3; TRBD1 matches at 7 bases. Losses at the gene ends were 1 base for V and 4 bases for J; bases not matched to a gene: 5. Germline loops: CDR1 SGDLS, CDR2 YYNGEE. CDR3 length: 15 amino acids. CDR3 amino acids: CASSVTQGDGNTIYF. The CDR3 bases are TGTGCCAGCAGCGTAACTCAGGGGGACGGAAACACCATATATTTT.